This is a list of T cell receptor beta chains from one sample in a study of identical twins. TCRdb used MiXCR to reprocess the 5' RACE reads, holding one entry per CDR3 protein. The sample lists about 220,000 distinct CDR3 sequences, approximately 8.3% seen once, with less than 2% in the top ten. The sample was also reused in another study, on yellow fever vaccine responses in identical twins.

Sequenced sample: memory (CD45RO+) T cells sorted from blood. These receptor sequences come from a young woman in good health. The CDR3 runs from the conserved cysteine through the conserved F or W. A D gene is named only where the DNA matches it firmly. Size is omitted from some rows. Given values are once, few, many or a class for expanded clones.

J gene: TRBJ2-7
clone size: many
D gene: TRBD2
V gene: TRBV5-1
CDR3 DNA: TGCGCCAGCAGCTTGTTGGCTAGCGGGAGCGTATCCACCTACGAGCAGTACTTC
CDR3 protein: CASSLLASGSVSTYEQYF

J gene: TRBJ2-1
clone size: few
D gene: TRBD2
V gene: TRBV18
CDR3 DNA: TGTGCCAGCTCACCACTGACTAGCACGGAGACTGAGCAGTTCTTC
CDR3 protein: CASSPLTSTETEQFF

J gene: TRBJ2-7
clone size: NA
D gene: TRBD1
V gene: TRBV5-1
CDR3 DNA: TGCGCCAGCAGCCGCTTGGGGGAGACAGGGGACGAGCAGTACTTC
CDR3 protein: CASSRLGETGDEQYF

J gene: TRBJ2-1
clone size: NA
D gene: NA
V gene: TRBV27
CDR3 DNA: TGTGCCAGCAAGTCTTGGGGGTTGGATGAGCAGTTCTTC
CDR3 protein: CASKSWGLDEQFF

J gene: TRBJ1-2
clone size: many
D gene: NA
V gene: TRBV6-6
CDR3 DNA: TGTGCCAGCAGTTACGGTCTTGGCTACACCTTC
CDR3 protein: CASSYGLGYTF

J gene: TRBJ2-5
clone size: NA
D gene: TRBD1
V gene: TRBV5-1
CDR3 DNA: TGCGCCAGCAGCTCCGGACAGGGGGGGGAGACCCAGTACTTC
CDR3 protein: CASSSGQGGETQYF

J gene: TRBJ2-5
clone size: NA
D gene: NA
V gene: TRBV24-1
CDR3 DNA: TGTGCCACCAGTGACCGCCTGGAGACCCAGTACTTC
CDR3 protein: CATSDRLETQYF

J gene: TRBJ2-2
clone size: few
D gene: NA
V gene: TRBV5-1
CDR3 DNA: TGCGCCAGCAGCTTGGAGGTAGTAACCGGGGAGCTGTTTTTT
CDR3 protein: CASSLEVVTGELFF

J gene: TRBJ2-4
clone size: many
D gene: NA
V gene: TRBV29-1
CDR3 DNA: TGCAGCGTTGATATCCAAAACATTCAGTACTTC
CDR3 protein: CSVDIQNIQYF

J gene: TRBJ2-3
clone size: NA
D gene: NA
V gene: TRBV5-1
CDR3 DNA: TGCGCCAGCAGCAACAGGGGGGGGAGGACAGATACGCAGTATTTT
CDR3 protein: CASSNRGGRTDTQYF

J gene: TRBJ2-2
clone size: NA
D gene: NA
V gene: TRBV5-1
CDR3 DNA: TGCGCCAGCAGCTTGTCGGAGACCGGGGAGCTGTTTTTT
CDR3 protein: CASSLSETGELFF

J gene: TRBJ2-3
clone size: few
D gene: NA
V gene: TRBV6-1
CDR3 DNA: TGTGCCAGCAATCTGAAGGATACGCAGTATTTT
CDR3 protein: CASNLKDTQYF

J gene: TRBJ2-3
clone size: many
D gene: NA
V gene: TRBV4-3
CDR3 DNA: TGCGCCAGCAGTCGCGAGCGTTTTTCAGATACGCAGTATTTT
CDR3 protein: CASSRERFSDTQYF

J gene: TRBJ2-1
clone size: many
D gene: NA
V gene: TRBV5-1
CDR3 DNA: TGCGCCAGCAGCTCCCGGGACTCAACCTACAATGAGCAGTTCTTC
CDR3 protein: CASSSRDSTYNEQFF

J gene: TRBJ2-3
clone size: few
D gene: NA
V gene: TRBV2
CDR3 DNA: TGTGCCAGCAGCCCCCGACGGGATACGCAGTATTTT
CDR3 protein: CASSPRRDTQYF

J gene: TRBJ1-4
clone size: many
D gene: NA
V gene: TRBV21-1
CDR3 DNA: TGTGCCAGCAGCAAACCCAGGGTAAAGACTAATGAAAAACTGTTTTTT
CDR3 protein: CASSKPRVKTNEKLFF

J gene: TRBJ2-7
clone size: NA
D gene: NA
V gene: TRBV27
CDR3 DNA: TGTGCCAGCAGTTTCAGCTTCCAGGGGACCTACGAGCAGTACTTC
CDR3 protein: CASSFSFQGTYEQYF

J gene: TRBJ2-7
clone size: NA
D gene: NA
V gene: TRBV10-3
CDR3 DNA: TGTGCCATCAGGTCAGATGGGGTCTCCTACGAGCAGTACTTC
CDR3 protein: CAIRSDGVSYEQYF